These T cell receptor beta chains were read from a single sample in a study of blood T cell repertoires in COVID-19. Sequenced by immunoSEQ multiplex PCR; TCRdb stores in-frame clones only, minus some. The table has approximately 280,000 clones, nearly 90% seen once. Sequencing used PBMCs or T cells enriched from blood (not recorded which). Source of these receptors: a woman younger than 35 with acute COVID-19. The CDR3 runs from the conserved cysteine through the conserved F or W. For some rows the clone size is stated as once, few or many, or as a class when expanded; others skip it.

CDR3 protein	V gene	clone size	J gene
CASSLTGGGTGELFF	TRBV7-3	.	TRBJ2-2
CASTLMGGYYGYTF	TRBV28	once	TRBJ1-2
CASSIGGSGRRADTQYF	TRBV19	.	TRBJ2-3
CASSQASGRLYNEQFF	TRBV4-2	.	TRBJ2-1
CASSFLAGHSNQPQHF	TRBV28	.	TRBJ1-5
CASSPRTGTNYGYTF	TRBV4-2	.	TRBJ1-2
CASSYGDRVGDEQYF	TRBV6-5	.	TRBJ2-7
CATQGNTEAFF	TRBV27	.	TRBJ1-1
CASSLGLVIQTQYF	TRBV5-1	.	TRBJ2-5
CASSLWAGSADTQYF	TRBV11-1	.	TRBJ2-3
CSVWTSGTTDTQYF	TRBV29-1	once	TRBJ2-3
CASSATFGTGNTIYF	TRBV5-5	.	TRBJ1-3
CASGLAYNEQFF	TRBV12-5	.	TRBJ2-1
CASTWGPIQYF	TRBV28	.	TRBJ2-4
CASTPRGGSRTEAFF	TRBV19	.	TRBJ1-1